This T cell receptor beta chain came from a study of cytomegalovirus exposure and HLA in healthy donors. The PCR used 60 Vbeta and 13 Jbeta primers. Repertoires were generated with immunoSEQ multiplex PCR, while TCRdb's copy carries only in-frame clones and drops some. The table shows 60,000 to 80,000 clones, with 62% occurring only once. This CDR3 contains 15 residues. Germline CDR1 is MGHDK and CDR2 is SYGVNS. With 7 bases clipped from V and 3 bases from J, the junction kept 11 bases outside the gene matches. The receptor was derived from a man aged 30 to 45 in good health and CMV-seronegative. V and J are TRBV25-1 and TRBJ1-2, with 7 bases that match TRBD1. Sequencing was performed on PBMCs. CDR3 bases: TGTGCCAGCAAGTCTGAGGGGGCAGTTCACTATGGCTACACCTTC. This translates into CASKSEGAVHYGYTF.